The 4 T cell receptor beta chains below come from one sample, sequenced in a study of cytotoxic CD8 clonotypes in ibrutinib-treated CLL. Sequencing used immunoSEQ multiplex PCR; TCRdb keeps in-frame clones, though not all of them. Of approximately 92,000 clones in the sample, 70% to 80% are singletons; the top ten hold around 23%. The sequences come from PBMCs, collected after 24 months of ibrutinib treatment. The origin of the receptors is a human donor with chronic lymphocytic leukemia.

The CDR3 is CASSSSGVSTEAFF. In DNA form, the CDR3 reads TGTGCCAGCAGCTCCTCAGGGGTTTCCACTGAAGCTTTCTTT. The genes are TRBV11-2 and TRBJ1-1; a weak D match, TRBD1 (6 bases). The germline CDR1 and CDR2 sequences are SGHAT and FQNNGV. V was clipped by 4 bases and J by 4 bases, with 13 bases between them. The CDR3 runs to 14 residues. The full variable domain, in which reference TRBV11-2 and TRBJ1-1 provide the parts outside the CDR3, is EAGVAQSPRYKIIEKRQSVAFWCNPISGHATLYWYQQILGQGPKLLIQFQNNGVVDDSQLPKDRFSAERLKGVDSTLKIQPAKLEDSAVYLCASSSSGVSTEAFFGQGTRLTVV.

The chain employs TRBV7-9 and TRBJ2-3; D is unresolved. From germline, CDR1 is SEHNR and CDR2 FQNEAQ (reference sequence). With 5 bases removed from V and 5 bases from J, the gap between germline ends came to 11 bases. The CDR3 spans 13 residues. The CDR3 bases are TGTGCCAGCAGCCGGCAGTTCTTAGATACGCAGTATTTT. Its translation: CASSRQFLDTQYF. Full variable domain (missing parts from reference TRBV7-9 and TRBJ2-3): DTGVSQNPRHKITKRGQNVTFRCDPISEHNRLYWYRQTLGQGPEFLTYFQNEAQLEKSRLLSDRFSAERPKGSFSTLEIQRTEQGDSAMYLCASSRQFLDTQYFGPGTRLTVL.

The rearrangement joins TRBV6-4 to TRBJ2-3, with D perhaps TRBD1 (6 bases). CDR1 and CDR2 (germline): MRHNA, SNTAGT. The CDR3 extends over 15 amino acids. Trimming stripped 5 bases from V and 3 bases from J, with 15 bases between. CDR3 sequence: CASSRTGSATDTQYF. CDR3 DNA: TGTGCCAGCAGTCGTACAGGGAGTGCTACAGATACGCAGTATTTT.

This clone has a handful of counts. The rearrangement joins TRBV6-1 to TRBJ2-7; 7 bases fit TRBD1. Germline assignment: CDR1 MNHNS and CDR2 SASEGT. CDR3 length: 15 amino acids. J gave up 0 bases and V 0 bases, and 2 bases lay outside the gene matches. CDR3 in amino acids: CASSEAGDSSYEQYF. DNA for the CDR3: TGTGCCAGCAGTGAAGCAGGGGACAGCTCCTACGAGCAGTACTTC.